What follows describes a single TCR beta chain. This clonotype was counted only a few times. The specificity of this receptor is unknown. No quality values exist for individual bases; no much larger clone is one base distant. The sample originates from a study of identical twins (dated by TCRdb to about 2016). Notes on the research overall: TCR alpha and beta repertoires from monozygotic twins, unrelated adults of various ages and cord blood were deep-sequenced to test whether fetal clonotypes persist. To rule out contamination, replicate twin experiments were performed at different times with different library preparation protocols.

Libraries were prepared through 5' RACE. Sequencing was carried out with an Illumina HiSeq 2000. Template switching added a universal primer binding site, and the final cDNA carried a unique molecular identifier that allowed TCR cDNA molecules to be counted accurately. Specific primers in the conserved constant-segment region were used to synthesize first-strand cDNA for the TCR alpha and beta chains. Each cDNA library was double barcoded, with a SMART-Mk sample barcode plus Illumina barcodes, to control for contamination. TruSeq adapter sequences, together with Illumina sample barcodes, were added in two successive PCR steps. The TCR alpha and beta cDNA libraries were sequenced on the Illumina HiSeq platform using custom primers. Concerning the study's data processing: Raw reads were processed with MiGEC to extract unique molecular identifiers, and MiXCR was used to determine CDR3 positions. For each individual, recombination models were inferred using an EM algorithm with the repgenHMM and IGoR tools. The tcR package in R was used for shared clonotype analysis, with sharing normalized by the product of cloneset sizes. To study raw recombination without the effects of thymic and clonal selection, out-of-frame nonproductive sequences were analyzed. TCRdb handled the public reads itself, with Q25 trimming in fastp and clone calling in MiXCR, and kept productive beta chains. Entries that share a CDR3 protein sequence are merged under the most common genes and DNA. Clone size and V and J calls follow TCRdb, not the original study. This sample is represented by hundreds of thousands of distinct CDR3 sequences; 6.1% of them were singletons. About 2% of the sample is held by the ten biggest clonotypes.

Overall study results and their limits: Because the same donors could not be followed over many years, the conclusions relied on cross-sectional statistical analysis. In monozygotic twins, recombination models systematically underestimated out-of-frame TCR alpha sharing, but the models matched the sharing seen between unrelated individuals. In beta out-of-frame sequences, excess twin sharing was weaker, because having fewer shared sequences lowered the signal-to-noise ratio. Invariant T cells such as MAIT and iNKT could partly confound zero-insertion analyses, though diverse VJ usage argued against this for most clonotypes. Compared with coincidental sharing between unrelated individuals, out-of-frame TCR alpha sequences shared between twins showed an excess of sequences with low generation probability. Fewer insertions were carried by abundant cord blood beta clonotypes, a similar but weaker trend appeared in young adult naive repertoires, and no such trend appeared in memory repertoires.

V has 5 bases trimmed and J has 2 bases trimmed; junction bases matching no gene number 6. The CDR3 sequence holds 14 residues, the cysteine and phenylalanine included. Of the read, only the CDR3 DNA is kept; its 42 bases are in frame from base 1. CDR1 and CDR2, looked up from the germline V gene (reference sequence), are LGHDT and YNNKEL. Every donor in the study was a healthy Caucasian. Three unrelated non-twin adults were also sequenced: a male aged 18 to 30, a male aged 50 to 59 and a female aged 50 to 59. Using Miltenyi CD45RO+ enrichment and human naive T-cell isolation kits, memory (CD45RO+) and naive T cells were isolated from PBMC.

Sequencing used naive T cells sorted from blood. Read against the paper, the sample's cell subset or site label means: cells isolated with a human naive T-cell isolation kit. The rearranged chain carries TRBV3-1 and TRBJ2-7; TRBD2 lines up with 7 middle nucleotides. This clonotype was sampled from a man in his late teens or twenties in good health. This receptor carries the CDR3 CASSGEGSPYEQYF. The DNA sequence is given as TGTGCCAGCAGCGGGGAGGGGAGTCCCTACGAGCAGTACTTC.